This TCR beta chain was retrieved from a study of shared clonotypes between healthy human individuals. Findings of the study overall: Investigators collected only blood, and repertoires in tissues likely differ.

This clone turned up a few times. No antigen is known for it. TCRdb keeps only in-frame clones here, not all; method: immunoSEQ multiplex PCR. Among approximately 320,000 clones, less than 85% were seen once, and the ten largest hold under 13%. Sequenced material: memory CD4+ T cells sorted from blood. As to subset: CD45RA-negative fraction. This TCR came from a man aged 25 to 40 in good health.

The CDR3 is CASSLDQGEKLFF. CDR3 bases: TGCGCCAGCAGCTTGGACCAAGGGGAAAAACTGTTTTTT. V usage is TRBV5-1 and J usage is TRBJ1-4, with D uncertain. Germline values: CDR1 SGHRS, CDR2 YFSETQ. V gave up 0 bases and J gave up 8 bases, with 8 bases separating them. The CDR3 runs to 13 residues.